Shown below are 30 T cell receptor beta chains from a single sample sequenced in a study of CD8 T cells in Susac syndrome. RNA amounts of roughly 0.5 to 1 ug underwent reverse transcription with random hexamers. TCRdb used MiXCR to reprocess the immunoSEQ multiplex PCR reads, holding one entry per CDR3 protein. The sample shows under 550,000 distinct CDR3 sequences, around 85% of them seen only once. The source material was CD8+ T cells from PBMCs. All receptors come from a human donor with multiple sclerosis.

This clonotype was recorded only once. The CDR3 DNA follows: TGTGCCAGTACGAATGGACAGGGTTTTGATACGCAGTATTTT. Translated, it gives CASTNGQGFDTQYF. The gene calls are TRBV19 and TRBJ2-3, with TRBD1 identical over 8 bases. This CDR3 is 14 amino acids long. Trimming cost V 7 bases and J 6 bases; bases outside gene matches: 9. From germline, CDR1 is LNHDA and CDR2 SQIVND (reference sequence).

This clonotype was observed a single time. The chain couples TRBV27 to TRBJ2-7; 9 bases match TRBD1. Germline values: CDR1 MNHEY, CDR2 SMNVEV (reference sequence). This CDR3 is 16 amino acids long. V was pared by 4 bases and J by 2 bases, with 9 bases of the junction left unmatched. The CDR3: CASSSIPGQGTYEQYF. DNA for the CDR3: TGTGCCAGCAGTTCCATACCGGGACAGGGCACCTACGAGCAGTACTTC.

This clonotype was seen just once. The CDR3, as DNA: TGTGCCATCAGTGAGCCGGGTCTCATGGCTTCCGGGGCCAACGTCCTGACTTTC. As protein: CAISEPGLMASGANVLTF. The chain has TRBV10-3 and TRBJ2-6; no firm D call. The germline V gene encodes CDR1 ENHRY and CDR2 SYGVKD. V lost 2 bases and J lost 4, with 18 bases in between. This CDR3 has 18 residues.

This chain connects TRBV20-1 to TRBJ2-1; D might be TRBD1 or TRBD2, each matching 6 bases. This CDR3 contains 16 residues. V was shortened by 6 bases and J by 5 bases, with 23 bases between the two germline ends. Germline V gene data show CDR1 as DFQATT and CDR2 as SNEGSKA (reference sequence). The CDR3 DNA is TGCAGTGCGCCGGACCACAGGGAGGTTCGGGACAATGAGCAGTTCTTC. Its protein is CSAPDHREVRDNEQFF.

This chain uses TRBV2 with TRBJ1-2, with D perhaps TRBD1 (5 bases). In germline, CDR1 is SNHLY, CDR2 FYNNEI. The CDR3 covers 15 residues. Trimming took 4 bases from V and 0 from J, leaving 12 bases between them. The CDR3 DNA reads as TGTGCCAGCAGTGGAGTTTGGGGGGCTAACTATGGCTACACCTTC. This sequence encodes CASSGVWGANYGYTF.

The V and J genes are TRBV19 and TRBJ2-7; D call uncertain. V was shortened by 6 bases and J by 3 bases, with 9 bases between the two germline ends. This CDR3 region has 12 residues. The germline gives CDR1 LNHDA, CDR2 SQIVND (reference sequence). The CDR3 loop is CASSNRDYEQYF. The CDR3 DNA sequence: TGTGCCAGTAGCAACCGAGACTACGAGCAGTACTTC.

The J gene is TRBJ2-3, the V gene TRBV19, with TRBD2 matching over 7 bases. There are 19 residues in the CDR3. V shed 1 base, J shed 0 bases, and the junction held 13 bases outside the gene matches. The germline CDR1 and CDR2 sequences are LNHDA and SQIVND (reference sequence). This CDR3 is CASSIGGLASGSSTDTQYF. CDR3 coding DNA: TGTGCCAGTAGTATAGGGGGTTTGGCTAGCGGATCTAGCACAGATACGCAGTATTTT.

The chain carries TRBV27 and TRBJ2-7; tentatively, D is TRBD2 (6 bases). The germline gives CDR1 MNHEY, CDR2 SMNVEV (reference sequence). The CDR3 has 15 amino acids. V lost 2 bases, J lost 3 bases, and 14 bases lay in between. CDR3 sequence reads: CASSLAGLGIYEQYF. The CDR3 region has the DNA TGTGCCAGCAGTTTAGCGGGGCTAGGGATCTACGAGCAGTACTTC.

CDR3 nucleotide sequence: TGTGCCAGCAGCGTTAGCATCTCCTACGAGCAGTACTTC. Its protein product is CASSVSISYEQYF. The genes are TRBV11-2 and TRBJ2-7; D not certain. Germline CDR1 is SGHAT and CDR2 is FQNNGV. Between the trimmed V and J ends, which lost 5 bases and 0 bases, there was a span of 8 bases. The CDR3 runs to 13 residues.

The CDR3 region is CASSKTGQLYEQYF. The DNA of the CDR3 is TGTGCCAGCAGCAAAACGGGACAGCTCTACGAGCAGTACTTC. The chain carries TRBV7-6 and TRBJ2-7; 7 bases match TRBD1. Trimming cost V 5 bases and J 3 bases; bases outside gene matches: 7. The CDR3 runs 14 residues. Looked up from germline, CDR1 is SGHVS and CDR2 is FNYEAQ.

The chain couples TRBV11-2 to TRBJ1-2; D possibly corresponds to TRBD1 (5 bases). Germline V gene data show CDR1 as SGHAT and CDR2 as FQNNGV. V lost 4 bases and J 7 bases, leaving 13 bases between the germline ends. This CDR3 is 13 amino acids long. The CDR3 DNA reads as TGTGCCAGCAGCTCCACTGAAACAGGTGGCTACACCTTC. This gives the protein CASSSTETGGYTF.

Concerning this clonotype itself: At one of its ends the junction is not consistent with the germline gene, which may arise from a read error. This chain connects TRBV7-7 to TRBJ2-7; D assignment may be TRBD1 or TRBD2 (5 bases each). This CDR3 region has 14 residues. Germline lookup yields CDR1 SSHAT and CDR2 FNYEAQ (reference sequence). The CDR3 region has the DNA TGTGCTAGCAGCCCCGGGACGTCTGAACTCGAGCAGTACTTC. This gives the protein CASSPGTSELEQYF.

The chain joins TRBV9 to TRBJ1-5; D is possibly TRBD1 (5 bases). Deletions cut 0 bases from V and 2 bases from J, with 6 bases between. The CDR3 sequence is 14 residues long. Germline-derived CDR1 and CDR2 are SGDLS and YYNGEE. The CDR3 DNA is TGTGCCAGCAGCGTAGGAGGGGGCAATCAGCCCCAGCATTTT. Translation gives CASSVGGGNQPQHF.

The V gene is TRBV27, the J gene TRBJ2-1, with TRBD2 identical over 8 bases. Losses at the gene ends were 6 bases for V and 4 bases for J; bases not matched to a gene: 5. The germline V gene has CDR1 MNHEY and CDR2 SMNVEV (reference sequence). The CDR3 consists of 14 residues. CDR3 bases: TGTGCCAGCAGCTTTAGCGGGGATTACAATGAGCAGTTCTTC. Its translation is CASSFSGDYNEQFF.

The V and J genes are TRBV30 and TRBJ2-7, with a weak D call TRBD1 (6 bases). V dropped 3 bases and J dropped 5 bases, with 17 bases sitting between them. Germline V gene sequence: CDR1 GTSNPN, CDR2 SVGIG (reference sequence). The CDR3 is 14 amino acids. CDR3 residues: CAWSFLGGMDEQYF. The CDR3, as DNA: TGTGCCTGGAGCTTTTTAGGGGGAATGGACGAGCAGTACTTC.

The chain is built from TRBV6-1 and TRBJ1-4; no definite D call. Germline CDR1 reads MNHNS; CDR2 reads SASEGT. The CDR3 covers 19 residues. Trimming left V 0 bases short and J 5 bases short, with 22 bases between. The chain's CDR3 is CASSEAPGVDVLGNEKLFF. CDR3 nucleotide sequence: TGTGCCAGCAGTGAAGCCCCCGGGGTGGATGTACTAGGAAATGAAAAACTGTTTTTT.

The chain recombines TRBV2 with TRBJ2-7; 9 nucleotides line up with TRBD2. In germline, CDR1 is SNHLY, CDR2 FYNNEI. J was trimmed by 0 bases and V by 0 bases; bases with no gene match: 3. There are 16 residues in the CDR3. CDR3 protein: CASSEAMTSGSYEQYF. In DNA form, the CDR3 reads TGTGCCAGCAGTGAAGCGATGACTAGCGGCTCCTACGAGCAGTACTTC.

The rearrangement joins TRBV28 to TRBJ2-3, with D unresolved. The CDR3 is made up of 12 amino acids. Germline lookup yields CDR1 MDHEN and CDR2 SYDVKM. V was clipped by 1 base and J by 6 bases, with 5 bases between them. The CDR3 DNA follows: TGTGCCAGCAGTTTATTCGGGGATACGCAGTATTTT. Protein sequence: CASSLFGDTQYF. Filled out from reference TRBV28 and TRBJ2-3, the complete variable domain reads DVKVTQSSRYLVKRTGEKVFLECVQDMDHENMFWYRQDPGLGLRLIYFSYDVKMKEKGDIPEGYSVSREKKERFSLILESASTNQTSMYLCASSLFGDTQYFGPGTRLTVL.

The chain is built from TRBV11-2 and TRBJ1-4; D is uncertain. Germline-derived CDR1 and CDR2 are SGHAT and FQNNGV. The CDR3 extends over 16 amino acids. The V gene lost 3 bases and the J gene lost 5 bases, with 16 bases spanning the gap. The CDR3 nucleotides read TGTGCCAGCAGCTTCTCCCCGGGAGAGCCGAATGAAAAACTGTTTTTT. Translating gives CASSFSPGEPNEKLFF.

This clonotype was observed a handful of times. The rearrangement joins TRBV30 to TRBJ1-1; no clear D gene. CDR1 and CDR2 from the germline V gene are GTSNPN and SVGIG (reference sequence). The CDR3 contains 12 residues. V was pared by 8 bases and J by 1 base, with 11 bases between. The CDR3 spells CAHVQWNTEAFF. CDR3 bases: TGTGCCCATGTCCAGTGGAACACTGAAGCTTTCTTT.

The chain combines TRBV12-3 or TRBV12-4 with TRBJ2-2; 7 nucleotides agree with TRBD2. The V and J ends lost 5 bases and 1 base, in that order; junction bases with no gene match: 13. The CDR3 has 18 amino acids. DNA of the CDR3: TGTGCCAGCAGTCTCCAAGGTCGCGGGGGAGAGAACACCGGGGAGCTGTTTTTT. Its protein is CASSLQGRGGENTGELFF.

The chain recombines TRBV4-1 with TRBJ2-2, with D unresolved. The CDR3 length is 12 residues. The ends were cut back, 0 bases at V and 9 bases at J, with 5 bases in the middle. Germline assignment: CDR1 MGHRA and CDR2 YSYEKL. CDR3 DNA: TGCGCCAGCAGCCAAGAAGGCTGGGAGCTGTTTTTT. Translating gives CASSQEGWELFF.

The sample holds a few counts of this clonotype. The chain links TRBV11-2 to TRBJ2-1; maybe TRBD2 (5 bases). V lost 0 bases to trimming and J lost 14 bases, with 14 bases between them. The CDR3 is made up of 13 amino acids. Germline loops: CDR1 SGHAT, CDR2 FQNNGV. CDR3 in DNA: TGTGCCAGCAGCTTAGATATGAGGCCCGGGAAGTTCTTC. Translating gives CASSLDMRPGKFF.

The chain combines TRBV30 with TRBJ2-7; D unresolved. Per the germline V gene, CDR1 is GTSNPN and CDR2 is SVGIG (reference sequence). This CDR3 has 12 residues. V was shortened by 3 bases and J by 3 bases, with 9 bases between the two germline ends. The CDR3 is CAWRVGNYEQYF. CDR3 nucleotide sequence: TGTGCCTGGAGAGTGGGGAACTACGAGCAGTACTTC.

This chain uses TRBV15 with TRBJ2-1; D is possibly TRBD2 (7 bases). Germline lookup yields CDR1 LNHNV and CDR2 YYDKDF (reference sequence). The CDR3 is 14 residues long. The V gene lost 0 bases and the J gene lost 7 bases, with 10 bases spanning the gap. The DNA for the CDR3 is TGTGCCACCAGCAGAGATCGGGGGGCTAATGAGCAGTTCTTC. Protein product: CATSRDRGANEQFF. The full variable domain, rest sourced from reference TRBV15 and TRBJ2-1, is DAMVIQNPRYQVTQFGKPVTLSCSQTLNHNVMYWYQQKSSQAPKLLFHYYDKDFNNEADTPDNFQSRRPNTSFCFLDIRSPGLGDTAMYLCATSRDRGANEQFFGPGTRLTVL.

The chain employs TRBV4-1 and TRBJ1-1; the D is unclear. The CDR3 runs to 13 residues. Germline V CDR1 and CDR2: MGHRA, YSYEKL. Trimming removed 1 base at V and 3 bases at J, with 6 bases between. DNA of the CDR3: TGCGCCAGCAGCCAAGGGACCCACACTGAAGCTTTCTTT. The encoded protein is CASSQGTHTEAFF.

As for this clonotype: The limits of the CDR3 on the DNA are not certain, so only TCRdb's listed CDR3 is given. The gene calls are TRBV2 and TRBJ2-7; TRBD1, the D gene given by the table, was not confirmed from the DNA. The CDR3 is 16 amino acids in total, end residues counted. Germline V gene data show CDR1 as SNHLY and CDR2 as FYNNEI. The CDR3 here is CANVRFGADGLYEQYF.

This rearrangement joins TRBV11-2 to TRBJ1-4; D possibly corresponds to TRBD1 (5 bases). Trimming left V 3 bases short and J 5 bases short, with 10 bases between. Germline CDR1 reads SGHAT; CDR2 reads FQNNGV. There are 14 residues in the CDR3. The CDR3: CASSFWGTNEKLFF. The CDR3 DNA reads as TGTGCCAGCAGCTTCTGGGGGACCAATGAAAAACTGTTTTTT.

The chain joins TRBV13 to TRBJ1-6, with unresolved D. The CDR3 loop spans 14 amino acids. The V gene's germline CDR1 is PRHDT and CDR2 FYEKMQ (reference sequence). V shed 5 bases and J shed 5 bases, with 10 bases lying between them. CDR3 coding DNA: TGTGCCAGCAGCCCAGACACGGATAATTCACCCCTCCACTTT. Its translation is CASSPDTDNSPLHF.

The V and J genes are TRBV6-5 and TRBJ2-7, with TRBD2 identical over 10 bases. Losses at the gene ends were 7 bases for V and 7 bases for J; bases not matched to a gene: 7. The CDR3 contains 13 residues. Germline V gene lookup returns CDR1 MNHEY and CDR2 SVGAGI. CDR3 sequence: CASKPGTSVEQYF. CDR3 DNA sequence: TGTGCCAGCAAACCCGGGACTAGCGTAGAGCAGTACTTC.